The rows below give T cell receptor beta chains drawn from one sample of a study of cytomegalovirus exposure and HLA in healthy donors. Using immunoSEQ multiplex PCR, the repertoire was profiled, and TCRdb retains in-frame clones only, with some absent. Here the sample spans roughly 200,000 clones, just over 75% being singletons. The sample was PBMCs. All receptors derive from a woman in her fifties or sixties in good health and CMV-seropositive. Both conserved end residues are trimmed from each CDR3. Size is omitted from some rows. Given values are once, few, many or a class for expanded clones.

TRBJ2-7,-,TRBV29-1,SVTSGGGYEQY
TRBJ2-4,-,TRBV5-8,ASSLGVTSGNIQY
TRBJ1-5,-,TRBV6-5,ASSPRDIYGVQH
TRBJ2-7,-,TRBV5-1,ASSFGQNEQY
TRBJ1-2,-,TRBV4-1,ASSQGQGGGGYGYT
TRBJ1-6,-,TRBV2,AERGTVNSPLH
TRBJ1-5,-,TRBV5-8,ASSPGWRGNQPQH
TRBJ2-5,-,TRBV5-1,ASSLAVGRGQETQY
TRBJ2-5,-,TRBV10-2,ASSPLVARETQY
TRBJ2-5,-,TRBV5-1,ASSLAVQETQY
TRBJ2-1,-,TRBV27,ASSTGLAAYNEQF
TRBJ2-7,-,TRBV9,ASSAGGSFYEQY
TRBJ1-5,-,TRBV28,ASSLLVGQGNQPQH
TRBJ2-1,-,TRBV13,ASSLVPMVFGTDSNEQF
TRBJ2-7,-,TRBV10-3,AISGGLAGYEQY
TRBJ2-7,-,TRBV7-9,ASSPGRGLAALEQY
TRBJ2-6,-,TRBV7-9,ASSLGPSSGANGLT
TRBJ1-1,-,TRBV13,ASSLSVYTEAF
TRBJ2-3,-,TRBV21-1,ASSKERAQAPDTQY
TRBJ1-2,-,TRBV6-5,ASSLDYLNGYT
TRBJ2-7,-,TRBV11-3,ASSLEGVPYEQY
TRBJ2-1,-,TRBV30,AWGSGSDEQF
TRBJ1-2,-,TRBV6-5,ASSYSGTLRYGYT
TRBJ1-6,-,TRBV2,ASIGGVGYNSPLH
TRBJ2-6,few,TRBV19,ASSINRVPGANGLT
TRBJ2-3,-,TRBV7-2,ASSPKGTVSTDTQY
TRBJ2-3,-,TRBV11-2,ASSLDFSRPDTQY
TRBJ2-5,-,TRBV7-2,ASRDRGLGETQY
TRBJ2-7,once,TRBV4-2,ASSQGSGATYEQY
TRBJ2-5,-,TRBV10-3,AISVKNSPGETQY
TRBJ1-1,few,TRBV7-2,ASSLVWLSNTEAF
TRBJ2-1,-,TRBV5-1,ASSLAGGALLNEQF
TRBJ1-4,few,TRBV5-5,ASSKGAAATNEKLF
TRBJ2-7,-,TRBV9,ASSVAAGAYEQY
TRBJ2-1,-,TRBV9,ASRRSGGTYNEQF
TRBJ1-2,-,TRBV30,AWNPIGVYGYT
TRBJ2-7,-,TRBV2,ASSDLSPGTGGLEQY
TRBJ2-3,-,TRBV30,AWISGGLNTQY
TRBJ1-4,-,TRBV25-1,ASSESDSYREKLF